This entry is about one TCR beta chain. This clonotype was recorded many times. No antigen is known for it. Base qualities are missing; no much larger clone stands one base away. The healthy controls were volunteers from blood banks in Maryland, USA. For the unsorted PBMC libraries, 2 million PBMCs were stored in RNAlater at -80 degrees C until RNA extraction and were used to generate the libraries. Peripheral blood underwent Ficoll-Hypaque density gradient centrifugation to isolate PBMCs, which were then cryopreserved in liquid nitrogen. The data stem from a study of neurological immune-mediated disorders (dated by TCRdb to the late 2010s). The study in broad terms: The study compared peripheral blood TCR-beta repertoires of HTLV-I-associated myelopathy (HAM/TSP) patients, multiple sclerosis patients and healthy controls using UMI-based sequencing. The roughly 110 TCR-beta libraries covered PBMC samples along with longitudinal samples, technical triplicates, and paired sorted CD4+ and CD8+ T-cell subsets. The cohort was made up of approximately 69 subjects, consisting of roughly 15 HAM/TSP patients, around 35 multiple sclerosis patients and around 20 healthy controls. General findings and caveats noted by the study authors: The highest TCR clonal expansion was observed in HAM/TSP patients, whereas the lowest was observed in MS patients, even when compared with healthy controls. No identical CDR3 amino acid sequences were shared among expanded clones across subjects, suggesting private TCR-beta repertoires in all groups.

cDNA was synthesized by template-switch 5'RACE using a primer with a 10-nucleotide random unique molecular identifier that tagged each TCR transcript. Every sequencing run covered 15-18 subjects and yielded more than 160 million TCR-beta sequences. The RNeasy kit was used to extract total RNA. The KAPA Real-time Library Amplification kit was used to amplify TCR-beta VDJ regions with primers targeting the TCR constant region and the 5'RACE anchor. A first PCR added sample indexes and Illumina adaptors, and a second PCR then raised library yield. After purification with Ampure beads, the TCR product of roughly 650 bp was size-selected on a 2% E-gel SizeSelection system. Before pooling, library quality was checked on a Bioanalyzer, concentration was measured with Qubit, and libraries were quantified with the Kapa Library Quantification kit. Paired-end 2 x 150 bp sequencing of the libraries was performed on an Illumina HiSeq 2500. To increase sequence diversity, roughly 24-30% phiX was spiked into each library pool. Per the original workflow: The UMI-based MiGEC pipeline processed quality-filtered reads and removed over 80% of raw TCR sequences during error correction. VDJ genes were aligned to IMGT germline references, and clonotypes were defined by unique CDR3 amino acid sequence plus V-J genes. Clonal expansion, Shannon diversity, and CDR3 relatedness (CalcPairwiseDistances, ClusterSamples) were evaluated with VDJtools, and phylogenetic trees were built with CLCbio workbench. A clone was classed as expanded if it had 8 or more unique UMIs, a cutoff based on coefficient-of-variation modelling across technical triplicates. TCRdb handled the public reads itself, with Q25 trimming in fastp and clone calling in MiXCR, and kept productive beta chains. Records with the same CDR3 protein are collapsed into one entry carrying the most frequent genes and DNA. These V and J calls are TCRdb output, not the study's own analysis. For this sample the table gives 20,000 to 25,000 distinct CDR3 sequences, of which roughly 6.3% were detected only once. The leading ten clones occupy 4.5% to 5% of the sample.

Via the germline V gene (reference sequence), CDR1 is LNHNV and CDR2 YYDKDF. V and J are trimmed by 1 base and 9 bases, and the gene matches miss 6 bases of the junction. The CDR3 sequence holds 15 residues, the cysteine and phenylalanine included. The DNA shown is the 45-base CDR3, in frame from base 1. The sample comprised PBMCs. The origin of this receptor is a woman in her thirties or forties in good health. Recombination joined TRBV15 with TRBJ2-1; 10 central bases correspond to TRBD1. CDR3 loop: CATSRGGQGDSEQFF. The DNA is TGTGCCACCAGCAGAGGTGGACAGGGGGATAGTGAGCAGTTCTTC.